The sequence of this T cell receptor beta chain was determined in a study of identical twins. Overall study findings and caveats: Cord blood beta clonotypes that were abundant carried fewer insertions, and memory repertoires showed no such trend.

This clonotype was seen a few times. Its antigen remains unknown. Donors were all healthy Caucasians. TCRdb reprocessed the 5' RACE reads with MiXCR, giving one entry per CDR3 protein. The sample gives around 240,000 distinct CDR3 sequences, approximately 7% of which show up once; roughly 3.7% is in the top ten. Separately, the same data were catalogued under a study of yellow fever vaccine responses in identical twins. That study adds: Reports say the vaccine T cell response in twins looked partly convergent and partly personalized.

The source of this sequence is a woman aged 18 to 35 in good health. The sequenced material came from memory (CD45RO+) T cells sorted from blood.

The CDR3 nucleotides read TGTGCCAGCAGCTTCGGGAGCTCCGGGGAGCTGTTTTTT. Residues: CASSFGSSGELFF. The chain recombines TRBV7-8 with TRBJ2-2, with TRBD2 as a possible D gene (6 bases). The CDR3 is 13 residues long. Germline values: CDR1 SGHVS, CDR2 FQNEAQ. V lost 3 bases and J 6 bases, leaving 8 bases between the germline ends.